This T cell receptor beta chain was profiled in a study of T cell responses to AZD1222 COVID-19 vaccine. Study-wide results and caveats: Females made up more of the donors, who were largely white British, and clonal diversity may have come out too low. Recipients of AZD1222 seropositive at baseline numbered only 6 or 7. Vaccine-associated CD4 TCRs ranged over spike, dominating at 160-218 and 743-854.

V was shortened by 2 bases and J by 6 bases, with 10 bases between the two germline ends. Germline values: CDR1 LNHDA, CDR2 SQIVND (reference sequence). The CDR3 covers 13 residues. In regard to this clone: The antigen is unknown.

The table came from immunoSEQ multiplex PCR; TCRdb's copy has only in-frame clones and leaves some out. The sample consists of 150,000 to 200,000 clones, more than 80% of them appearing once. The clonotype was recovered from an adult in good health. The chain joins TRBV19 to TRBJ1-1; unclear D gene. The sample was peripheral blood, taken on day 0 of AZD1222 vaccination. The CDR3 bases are TGTGCCAGTAGTATATCCCACGGGGCTGAAGCTTTCTTT. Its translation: CASSISHGAEAFF.